Listed here are 2 T cell receptor beta chains from one sample, sequenced in a study of blood T cell repertoires in COVID-19. Produced via immunoSEQ multiplex PCR; TCRdb's table is partial and in-frame only. The table records about 210,000 clones, less than 90% of them present only once. The sample comprised peripheral blood. These receptors all come from a woman of 80 years or more with COVID-19, enrolled during active disease.

The rearrangement uses TRBV28 and TRBJ2-1, with 10 bases identical to TRBD2. In germline, CDR1 is MDHEN, CDR2 SYDVKM. Germline trimming cut 6 bases from V and 2 bases from J; bases unmatched to any gene: 4. The CDR3 is 15 residues long. CDR3 in DNA: TGTGCCAGCAGCTTTAGCGGGGGGACCTACAATGAGCAGTTCTTC. Translating gives CASSFSGGTYNEQFF.

The V and J genes are TRBV5-1 and TRBJ1-1, with no clear D. CDR1 is SGHRS and CDR2 is YFSETQ in the germline V gene. This CDR3 is built from 13 residues. V lost 3 bases and J 1 base, leaving 7 bases between the germline ends. The CDR3 DNA follows: TGCGCCAGCAGCTCTCAGTGGAACACTGAAGCTTTCTTT. This encodes CASSSQWNTEAFF.